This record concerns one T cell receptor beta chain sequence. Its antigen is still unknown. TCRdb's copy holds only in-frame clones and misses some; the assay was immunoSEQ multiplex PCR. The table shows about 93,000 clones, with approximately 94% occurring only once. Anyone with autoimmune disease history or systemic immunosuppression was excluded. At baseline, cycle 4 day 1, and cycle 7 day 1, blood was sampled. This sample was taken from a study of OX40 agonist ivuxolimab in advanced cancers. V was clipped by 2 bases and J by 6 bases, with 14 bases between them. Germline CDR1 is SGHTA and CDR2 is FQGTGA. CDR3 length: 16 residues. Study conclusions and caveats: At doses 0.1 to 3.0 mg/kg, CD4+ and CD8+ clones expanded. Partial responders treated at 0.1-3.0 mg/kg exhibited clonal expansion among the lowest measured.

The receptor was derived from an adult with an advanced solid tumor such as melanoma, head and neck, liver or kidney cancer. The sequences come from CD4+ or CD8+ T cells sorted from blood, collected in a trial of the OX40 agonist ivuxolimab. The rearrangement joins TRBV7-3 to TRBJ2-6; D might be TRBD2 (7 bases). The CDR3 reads CASSLGRGALANVLTF. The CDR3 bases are TGTGCCAGCAGCTTAGGCCGGGGGGCCTTGGCCAACGTCCTGACTTTC.